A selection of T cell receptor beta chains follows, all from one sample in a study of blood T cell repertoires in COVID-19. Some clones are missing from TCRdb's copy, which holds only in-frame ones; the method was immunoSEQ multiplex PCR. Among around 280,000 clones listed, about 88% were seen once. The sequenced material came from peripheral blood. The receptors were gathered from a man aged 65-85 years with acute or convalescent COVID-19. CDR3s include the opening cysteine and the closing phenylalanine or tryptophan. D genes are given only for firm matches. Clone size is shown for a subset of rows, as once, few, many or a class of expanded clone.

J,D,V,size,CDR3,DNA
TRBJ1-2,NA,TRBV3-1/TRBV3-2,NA,CASSLGQILYGYTF,TGTGCCAGCAGTCTCGGACAGATCTTATATGGCTACACCTTC
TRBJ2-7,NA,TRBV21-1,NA,CASSRRVLPYEQYF,TGTGCCAGCAGCAGGAGGGTTCTACCCTACGAGCAGTACTTC
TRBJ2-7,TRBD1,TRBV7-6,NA,CASSETGTGWRYEQYF,TGTGCCAGCAGCGAAACCGGGACAGGGTGGAGGTACGAGCAGTACTTC
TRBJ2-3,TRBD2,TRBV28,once,CASSSSGASSTDTQYF,TGTGCCAGCAGTTCCAGCGGGGCCTCTAGCACAGATACGCAGTATTTT
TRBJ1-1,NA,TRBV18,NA,CASSPTRNTEAFF,TGTGCCAGCTCACCAACTCGTAACACTGAAGCTTTCTTT
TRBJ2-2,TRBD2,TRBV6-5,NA,CASKGLAGDTGELFF,TGTGCCAGCAAAGGACTAGCGGGTGACACCGGGGAGCTGTTTTTT
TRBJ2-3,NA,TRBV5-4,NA,CASSTGRQGTDTQYF,TGTGCCAGCAGCACCGGGCGGCAGGGAACAGATACGCAGTATTTT
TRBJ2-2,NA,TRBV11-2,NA,CASSLAGVGELFF,TGTGCCAGCAGCTTAGCGGGTGTCGGGGAGCTGTTTTTT
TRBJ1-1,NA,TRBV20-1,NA,CSASRVGRDTEAFF,TGCAGTGCTAGTCGTGTGGGGCGGGATACTGAAGCTTTCTTT
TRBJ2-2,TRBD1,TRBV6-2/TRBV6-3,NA,CASSTDRDAGELFF,TGTGCCAGCAGCACGGACAGGGATGCCGGGGAGCTGTTTTTT
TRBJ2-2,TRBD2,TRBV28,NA,CASSGGRGLAKLTGELFF,TGTGCCAGCAGTGGAGGAAGGGGACTAGCAAAGCTCACCGGGGAGCTGTTTTTT
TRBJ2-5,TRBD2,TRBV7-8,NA,CASSSSSGLGRETQYF,TGTGCCAGCAGCTCGTCTAGCGGGCTCGGGAGGGAGACCCAGTACTTC
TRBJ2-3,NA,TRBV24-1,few,CATGNPRGGADTQYF,TGTGCCACCGGAAACCCCAGGGGTGGGGCAGATACGCAGTATTTT
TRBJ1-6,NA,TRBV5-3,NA,CADRPTGCYNSPLHF,TGTGCCGACAGACCGACCGGGTGCTATAATTCACCCCTCCACTTT
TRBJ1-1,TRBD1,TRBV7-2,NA,CASSRQGVVNTEAFF,TGTGCCAGCAGCAGACAGGGGGTGGTGAACACTGAAGCTTTCTTT
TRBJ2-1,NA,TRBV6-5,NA,CASSPDFSNEQFF,TGTGCCAGCAGTCCGGACTTTTCCAATGAGCAGTTCTTC
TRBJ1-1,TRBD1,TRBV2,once,CASSGTGRRTEAFF,TGTGCCAGCAGTGGGACAGGGCGAAGGACTGAAGCTTTCTTT
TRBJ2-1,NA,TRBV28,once,CASSSDWRNEQFF,TGTGCCAGCAGTTCGGACTGGAGGAATGAGCAGTTCTTC
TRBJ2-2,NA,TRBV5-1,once,CASSTRGVGELFF,TGCGCCAGCAGCACGCGCGGGGTCGGGGAGCTGTTTTTT
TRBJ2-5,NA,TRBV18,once,CASSPVAGLQETQYF,TGTGCCAGCTCACCGGTGGCAGGACTTCAAGAGACCCAGTACTTC
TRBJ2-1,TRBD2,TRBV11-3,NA,CASSLGRGYNEQFF,TGTGCCAGCAGCTTGGGGCGGGGGTACAATGAGCAGTTCTTC
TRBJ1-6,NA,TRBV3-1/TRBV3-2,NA,CASSQGGFSPLHF,TGTGCCAGCAGCCAAGGGGGCTTTTCACCCCTCCACTTT
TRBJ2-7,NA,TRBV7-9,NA,CASSLERSEQYF,TGTGCCAGCAGCTTAGAGAGGAGCGAGCAGTACTTC
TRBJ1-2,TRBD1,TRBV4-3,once,CASSQDGTVNYGYTF,TGCGCCAGCAGCCAAGATGGGACAGTGAACTATGGCTACACCTTC
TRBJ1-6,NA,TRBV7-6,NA,CASSPRRGGNSPLHF,TGTGCCAGCAGCCCTCGTAGGGGTGGAAATTCACCCCTCCACTTT
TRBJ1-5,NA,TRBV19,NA,CASRNPETNQPQHF,TGTGCCAGTAGAAACCCGGAGACGAATCAGCCCCAGCATTTT
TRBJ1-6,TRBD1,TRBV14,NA,CASSYDRVSPLHF,TGTGCCAGCAGTTACGACAGGGTTTCACCCCTCCACTTT
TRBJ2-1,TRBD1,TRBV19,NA,CASSIDRGLYNEQFF,TGTGCCAGTAGTATAGACAGGGGGCTTTACAATGAGCAGTTCTTC
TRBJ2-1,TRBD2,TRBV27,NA,CASSPRTSGRVKDEQFF,TGTGCCAGCAGTCCGCGGACTAGCGGGAGAGTGAAGGATGAGCAGTTCTTC
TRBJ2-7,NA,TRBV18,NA,CASSPGPQRSYEQYF,TGTGCCAGCTCACCAGGGCCCCAACGCTCCTACGAGCAGTACTTC
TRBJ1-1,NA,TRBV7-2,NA,CASTPGLSNTEAFF,TGTGCCAGCACCCCGGGACTCTCGAACACTGAAGCTTTCTTT
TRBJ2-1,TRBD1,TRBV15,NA,CATSRPLPGQHEQFF,TGTGCCACCAGCAGACCTTTACCGGGACAGCATGAGCAGTTCTTC
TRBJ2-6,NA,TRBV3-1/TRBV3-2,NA,CASSYPSGANVLTF,TGTGCCAGCAGCTATCCCTCTGGGGCCAACGTCCTGACTTTC
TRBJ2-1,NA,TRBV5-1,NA,CASSLGVANEQFF,TGCGCCAGCAGCTTGGGAGTAGCGAATGAGCAGTTCTTC
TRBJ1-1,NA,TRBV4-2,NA,CASSQKLTEMNTEAFF,TGTGCCAGCAGCCAAAAACTGACAGAAATGAACACTGAAGCTTTCTTT
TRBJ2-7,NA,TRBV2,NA,CASDKTRVSSYEQYF,TGTGCCAGCGACAAAACCAGGGTAAGCTCCTACGAGCAGTACTTC
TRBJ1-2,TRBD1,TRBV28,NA,CASSRQGLDRGYTF,TGTGCCAGCAGTCGACAGGGCCTTGATAGAGGCTACACCTTC
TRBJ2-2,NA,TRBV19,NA,CASKHRNTGELFF,TGTGCCAGTAAGCACAGGAACACCGGGGAGCTGTTTTTT
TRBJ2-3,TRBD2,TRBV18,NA,CASSRTSGTDTQYF,TGTGCCAGCTCTCGGACTAGCGGCACAGATACGCAGTATTTT
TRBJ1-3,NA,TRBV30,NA,CAWSVAGSAGNTIYF,TGTGCCTGGAGTGTAGCAGGGTCTGCTGGAAACACCATATATTTT
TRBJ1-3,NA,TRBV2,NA,CASSGPGQGNTIYF,TGTGCCAGCAGTGGACCTGGGCAGGGAAACACCATATATTTT
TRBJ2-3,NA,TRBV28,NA,CASSRASTDTQYF,TGTGCCAGCAGTCGCGCTAGCACAGATACGCAGTATTTT
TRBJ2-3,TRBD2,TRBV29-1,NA,CSVDIHWASGRADTQYF,TGCAGCGTTGATATCCATTGGGCCAGCGGGAGGGCCGATACGCAGTATTTT
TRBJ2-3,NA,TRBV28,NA,CASVRSATDTQYF,TGTGCCAGTGTCCGTAGCGCGACAGATACGCAGTATTTT
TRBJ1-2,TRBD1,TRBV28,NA,CASRATGLYGYTF,TGTGCCAGCAGGGCGACAGGGCTCTATGGCTACACCTTC
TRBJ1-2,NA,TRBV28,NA,CASSTMRTYGYTF,TGTGCCAGCAGTACGATGCGTACGTATGGCTACACCTTC
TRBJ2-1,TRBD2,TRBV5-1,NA,CASSLSGGAGFHEQFF,TGCGCCAGCAGCTTGAGCGGGGGGGCCGGTTTTCATGAGCAGTTCTTC
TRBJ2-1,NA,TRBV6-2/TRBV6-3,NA,CASSGTGRYNEQFF,TGTGCCAGCAGTGGTACAGGGCGATACAATGAGCAGTTCTTC
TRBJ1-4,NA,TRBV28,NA,CASSPYSGEKLFF,TGTGCCAGCAGTCCCTACAGTGGTGAAAAACTGTTTTTT
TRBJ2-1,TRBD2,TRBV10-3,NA,CAINPGLNFGQQFF,TGTGCCATCAACCCGGGACTAAATTTCGGGCAGCAGTTCTTC
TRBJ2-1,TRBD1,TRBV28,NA,CASSLTGGGSYNEQFF,TGTGCCAGCAGTTTGACAGGGGGCGGCTCCTACAATGAGCAGTTCTTC
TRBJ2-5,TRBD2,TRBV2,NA,CASSELAGGVETQYF,TGTGCCAGCAGTGAACTAGCGGGAGGGGTGGAGACCCAGTACTTC
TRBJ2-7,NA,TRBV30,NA,CAWSVGARGEQYF,TGTGCCTGGAGTGTAGGCGCCCGGGGCGAGCAGTACTTC
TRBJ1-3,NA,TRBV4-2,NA,CASSSQNSRGSGNTIYF,TGTGCCAGCAGTTCCCAGAACTCCCGGGGCTCTGGAAACACCATATATTTT
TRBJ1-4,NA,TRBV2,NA,CASSDRANEKLFF,TGTGCCAGCAGTGACAGGGCTAATGAAAAACTGTTTTTT
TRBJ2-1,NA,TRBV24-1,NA,CATKRSGSHNEQFF,TGTGCCACCAAAAGGTCCGGGTCCCACAATGAGCAGTTCTTC
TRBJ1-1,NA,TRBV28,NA,CASSAGVVNTEAFF,TGTGCCAGCAGCGCCGGGGTTGTGAACACTGAAGCTTTCTTT